This TCR beta chain was retrieved from a study of shared clonotypes between healthy human individuals. Findings of the study overall: Relative to their counterparts shared across all four donors, non-shared clonotypes exhibited diminished generation probabilities.

About this clone: Its antigen is currently unknown.

Assay execution proceeded at the deep level. Sequencing was performed with immunoSEQ multiplex PCR; in TCRdb, only in-frame clones are kept and a portion is missing. Here the sample spans 750,000 to 1,000,000 clones, 80% to 95% being singletons. Naivety among CD8 cells was defined by CD45RO negativity and positive CCR7 selection, thereby excluding terminally differentiated effector memory CD45RA+ cells. Healthy HIV-negative adults without recent acute infections or vaccinations served as donors. The CDR3 is made up of 15 amino acids. With 4 bases removed from V and 1 base from J, the gap between germline ends came to 14 bases. Germline V gives CDR1 SQVTM, CDR2 ANQGSEA.

This receptor was taken from a man aged 25-45 years in good health. The source material was naive CD8+ T cells sorted from blood. The chain recombines TRBV29-1 with TRBJ1-5, with D tentatively TRBD1 (6 bases). Here the CDR3 reads CSVVEQGWSNQPQHF. The CDR3 DNA follows: TGCAGCGTTGTCGAACAGGGATGGAGCAATCAGCCCCAGCATTTT.